This TCR beta chain was sequenced during a study of blood T cell repertoires in COVID-19. The overall study: Sites across the United States, Italy and Spain contributed samples from acute and convalescent COVID-19. T cells, B-cell-depleted T cells, or PBMCs provided the cDNA or gDNA that served as material.

Per the germline V gene, CDR1 is DFQATT and CDR2 is SNEGSKA (reference sequence). Trimming cost V 3 bases and J 3 bases; bases outside gene matches: 9. The CDR3 has 15 residues. Followed over time, Seattle patients had been enrolled while infection was active. In the authors' methods: The assay estimated nucleated cells by amplifying reference gene primers. Clones were read by immunoSEQ multiplex PCR, and TCRdb kept only the in-frame ones, dropping some. The DNA gave D and trimming, while V, J and clone size come from that table. The sample holds some 180,000 clones, over 70% seen once. Material for sequencing was peripheral blood. V is TRBV20-1 and J is TRBJ2-7; 9 positions match TRBD1. The receptor was derived from a middle-aged woman with COVID-19, enrolled during active disease. The DNA of the CDR3 is TGCAGTGCTAGTGTTGGGGACAGGGCGATCTACGAGCAGTACTTC. It encodes CSASVGDRAIYEQYF.